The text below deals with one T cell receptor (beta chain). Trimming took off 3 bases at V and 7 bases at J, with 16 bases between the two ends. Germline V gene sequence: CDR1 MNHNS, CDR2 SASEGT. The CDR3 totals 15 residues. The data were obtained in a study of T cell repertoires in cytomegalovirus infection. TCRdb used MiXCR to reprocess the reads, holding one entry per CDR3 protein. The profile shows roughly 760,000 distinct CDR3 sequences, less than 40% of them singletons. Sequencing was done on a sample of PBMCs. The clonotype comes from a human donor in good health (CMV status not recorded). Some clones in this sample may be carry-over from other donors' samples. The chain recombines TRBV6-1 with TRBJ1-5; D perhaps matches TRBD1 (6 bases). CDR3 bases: TGTGCCAGCAGTGAGTCTGTTAGGGGGAACCAGCCCCAGCATTTT. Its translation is CASSESVRGNQPQHF.